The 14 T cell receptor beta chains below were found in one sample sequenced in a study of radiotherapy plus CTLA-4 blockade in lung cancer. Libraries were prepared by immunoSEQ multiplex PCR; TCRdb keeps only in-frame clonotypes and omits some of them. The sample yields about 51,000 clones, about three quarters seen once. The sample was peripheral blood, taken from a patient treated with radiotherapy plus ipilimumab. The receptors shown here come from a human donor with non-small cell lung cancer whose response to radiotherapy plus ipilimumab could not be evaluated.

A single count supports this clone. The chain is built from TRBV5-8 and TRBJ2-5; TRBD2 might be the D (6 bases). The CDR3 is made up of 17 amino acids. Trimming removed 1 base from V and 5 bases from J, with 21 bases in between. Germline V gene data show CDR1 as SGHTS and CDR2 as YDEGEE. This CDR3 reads CASSLKGIVGGAETQYF. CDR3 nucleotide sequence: TGTGCCAGCAGCTTGAAGGGGATCGTGGGCGGGGCGGAGACCCAGTACTTC. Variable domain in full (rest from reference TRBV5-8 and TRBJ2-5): EAGVTQSPTHLIKTRGQQATLRCSPISGHTSVYWYQQALGLGLQFLLWYDEGEERNRGNFPPRFSGRQFPNYSSELNVNALELEDSALYLCASSLKGIVGGAETQYFGPGTRLLVL.

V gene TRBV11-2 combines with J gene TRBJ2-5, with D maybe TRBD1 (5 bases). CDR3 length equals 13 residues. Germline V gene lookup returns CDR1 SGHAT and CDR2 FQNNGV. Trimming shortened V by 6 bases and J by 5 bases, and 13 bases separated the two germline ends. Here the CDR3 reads CASSPLRGETQYF. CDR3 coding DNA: TGTGCCAGCAGTCCCCTAAGGGGCGAGACCCAGTACTTC. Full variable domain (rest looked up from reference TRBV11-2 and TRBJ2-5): EAGVAQSPRYKIIEKRQSVAFWCNPISGHATLYWYQQILGQGPKLLIQFQNNGVVDDSQLPKDRFSAERLKGVDSTLKIQPAKLEDSAVYLCASSPLRGETQYFGPGTRLLVL.

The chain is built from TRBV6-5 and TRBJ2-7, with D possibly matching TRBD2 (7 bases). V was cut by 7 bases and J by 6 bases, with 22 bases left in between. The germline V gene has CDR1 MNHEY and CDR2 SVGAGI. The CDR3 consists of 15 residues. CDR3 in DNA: TGTGCCAGCACCCCCCCGGGGGGCCAGATGGTCGAGCAGTACTTC. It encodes CASTPPGGQMVEQYF.

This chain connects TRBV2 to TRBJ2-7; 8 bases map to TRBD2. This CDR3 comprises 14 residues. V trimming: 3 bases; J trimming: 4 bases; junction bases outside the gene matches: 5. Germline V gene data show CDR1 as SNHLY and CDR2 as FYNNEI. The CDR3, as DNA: TGTGCCAGCAGTGAGGACGGGGGGGCTTACGAGCAGTACTTC. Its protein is CASSEDGGAYEQYF.

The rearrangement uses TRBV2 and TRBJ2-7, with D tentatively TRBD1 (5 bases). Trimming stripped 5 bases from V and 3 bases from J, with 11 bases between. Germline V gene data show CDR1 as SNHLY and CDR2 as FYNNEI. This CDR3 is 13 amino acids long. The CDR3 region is CASSPGMDYEQYF. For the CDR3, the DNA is TGTGCCAGCAGTCCAGGGATGGACTACGAGCAGTACTTC.

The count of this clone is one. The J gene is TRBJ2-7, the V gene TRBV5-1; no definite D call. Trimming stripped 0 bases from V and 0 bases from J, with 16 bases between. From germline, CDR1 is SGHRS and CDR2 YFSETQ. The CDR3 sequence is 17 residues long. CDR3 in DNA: TGCGCCAGCAGCTTGGCGCGGCAGAAACCAGACTCCTACGAGCAGTACTTC. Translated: CASSLARQKPDSYEQYF. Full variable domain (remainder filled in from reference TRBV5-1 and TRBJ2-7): KAGVTQTPRYLIKTRGQQVTLSCSPISGHRSVSWYQQTPGQGLQFLFEYFSETQRNKGNFPGRFSGRQFSNSRSEMNVSTLELGDSALYLCASSLARQKPDSYEQYFGPGTRLTVT.

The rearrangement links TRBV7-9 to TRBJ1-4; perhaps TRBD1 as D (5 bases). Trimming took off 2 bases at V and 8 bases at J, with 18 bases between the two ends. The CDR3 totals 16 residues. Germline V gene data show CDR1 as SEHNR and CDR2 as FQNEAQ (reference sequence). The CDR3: CASSLNPGGSGEKLFF. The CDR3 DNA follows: TGTGCCAGCAGCTTAAATCCCGGGGGATCCGGAGAAAAACTGTTTTTT.

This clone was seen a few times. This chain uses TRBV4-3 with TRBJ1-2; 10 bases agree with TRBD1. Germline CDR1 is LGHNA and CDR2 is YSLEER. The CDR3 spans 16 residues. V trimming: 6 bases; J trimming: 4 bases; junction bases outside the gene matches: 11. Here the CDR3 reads CASSSGGGTGAYGYTF. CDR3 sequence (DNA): TGCGCCAGCAGTAGCGGGGGAGGGACAGGGGCCTATGGCTACACCTTC.

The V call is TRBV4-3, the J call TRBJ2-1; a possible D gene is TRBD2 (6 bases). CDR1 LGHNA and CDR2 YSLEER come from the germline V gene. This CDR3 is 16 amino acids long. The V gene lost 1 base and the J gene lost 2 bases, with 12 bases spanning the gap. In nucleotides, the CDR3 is TGCGCCAGCAGCCAAGGGGGGGATCGACCCTACAATGAGCAGTTCTTC. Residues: CASSQGGDRPYNEQFF.

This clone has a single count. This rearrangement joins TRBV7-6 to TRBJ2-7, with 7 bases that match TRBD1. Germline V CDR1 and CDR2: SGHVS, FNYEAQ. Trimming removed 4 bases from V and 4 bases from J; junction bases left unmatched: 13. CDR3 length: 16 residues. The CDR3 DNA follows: TGTGCCAGCAGCTCATCCCTTTCCGGGACAGCATACGAGCAGTACTTC. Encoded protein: CASSSSLSGTAYEQYF.

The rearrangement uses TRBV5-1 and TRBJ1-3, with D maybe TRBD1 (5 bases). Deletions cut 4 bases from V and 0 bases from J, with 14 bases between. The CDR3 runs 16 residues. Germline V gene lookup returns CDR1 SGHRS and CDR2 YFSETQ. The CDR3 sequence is CASSPGGRNSGNTIYF. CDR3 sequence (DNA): TGCGCCAGCAGCCCGGGGGGACGGAACTCTGGAAACACCATATATTTT.

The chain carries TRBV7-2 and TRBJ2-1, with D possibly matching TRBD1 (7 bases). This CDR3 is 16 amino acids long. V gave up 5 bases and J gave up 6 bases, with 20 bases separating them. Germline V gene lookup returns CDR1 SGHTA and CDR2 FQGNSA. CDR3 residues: CASSRKTGTDPNEQFF. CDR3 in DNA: TGTGCCAGCAGCCGCAAGACAGGGACTGATCCCAATGAGCAGTTCTTC. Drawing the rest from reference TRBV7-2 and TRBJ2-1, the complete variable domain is GAGVSQSPSNKVTEKGKDVELRCDPISGHTALYWYRQSLGQGLEFLIYFQGNSAPDKSGLPSDRFSAERTGGSVSTLTIQRTQQEDSAVYLCASSRKTGTDPNEQFFGPGTRLTVL.

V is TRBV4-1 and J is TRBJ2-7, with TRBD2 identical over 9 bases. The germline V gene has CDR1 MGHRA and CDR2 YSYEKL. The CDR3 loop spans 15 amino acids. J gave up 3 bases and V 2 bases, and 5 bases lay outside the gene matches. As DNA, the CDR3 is TGCGCCAGCAGCCAACTTTGGACTAGCGACTACGAGCAGTACTTC. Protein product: CASSQLWTSDYEQYF.

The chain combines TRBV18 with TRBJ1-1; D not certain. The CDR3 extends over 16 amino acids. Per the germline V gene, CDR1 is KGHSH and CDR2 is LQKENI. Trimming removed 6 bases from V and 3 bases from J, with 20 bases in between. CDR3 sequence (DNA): TGTGCCAGCTCGCCAACCTTTTCGGGGTATGACACTGAAGCTTTCTTT. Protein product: CASSPTFSGYDTEAFF.